A selection of T cell receptor beta chains follows, all from one sample in a study of cytomegalovirus exposure and HLA in healthy donors. This table comes from immunoSEQ multiplex PCR, and its TCRdb copy is limited to in-frame clones, with some not included. The sample has roughly 88,000 clones, less than 70% seen once. The sequencing sample was made of PBMCs. The receptors shown here come from a man aged 50 or older in good health and CMV-seronegative. Each CDR3 is given without its conserved first and last residue. Fields, in order: D gene, V gene, J gene, CDR3 protein. The D gene is left open where the match is weak.

>TRBD2|TRBV5-1|TRBJ2-3
ASSLAGGPDTQY
>.|TRBV6-6|TRBJ2-1
ASSFYTDNEQF
>.|TRBV30|TRBJ1-5
AWSGREQPQH
>TRBD2|TRBV28|TRBJ2-5
ASSLWGSGMRETQY
>.|TRBV10-3|TRBJ2-1
AISENQGPPRNEQF
>TRBD2|TRBV9|TRBJ2-7
ASSENPGLGFGEQY
>.|TRBV4-2|TRBJ2-7
ASSNSLRQY
>TRBD1|TRBV5-1|TRBJ1-2
ASSMGQGARGYT
>TRBD2|TRBV5-1|TRBJ2-2
ASSGAGVADGELF
>TRBD2|TRBV4-1|TRBJ2-3
ASSQPSGGATDTQY
>TRBD2|TRBV7-6|TRBJ2-2
ASSMGLAGHDTGELF
>.|TRBV7-6|TRBJ2-3
ASSLALDSSTQY
>TRBD1|TRBV5-4|TRBJ2-3
ASSSRQGATDTQY
>TRBD2|TRBV5-6|TRBJ2-1
ASSLSPSGSLYNEQF
>.|TRBV28|TRBJ1-5
ASSSGGRGWQPQH
>.|TRBV2|TRBJ2-2
ASSEGLASGELF
>.|TRBV30|TRBJ1-1
AWTPRGGVSGRAF
>TRBD1|TRBV30|TRBJ2-7
AWREVGDRAQY
>.|TRBV27|TRBJ1-5
ASSSRTSSSTSNQPQH
>TRBD1|TRBV5-1|TRBJ2-5
ASSWTGGETQY
>TRBD2|TRBV6-5|TRBJ2-2
ASSYSTSGSTGELF
>TRBD2|TRBV10-3|TRBJ2-6
AISGGLVIFSGANVLT
>.|TRBV2|TRBJ1-1
ASSEGGGGESEAF
>TRBD1|TRBV10-1|TRBJ1-1
ASRGQGSDTEAF
>.|TRBV5-6|TRBJ1-1
ASSLAWRDGTEAF
>.|TRBV2|TRBJ2-5
ASRAGPFEETQY
>TRBD1|TRBV6-6|TRBJ2-5
ASRFGQGAGETQY
>.|TRBV30|TRBJ2-6
ALSPSGANVLT
>.|TRBV4-1|TRBJ1-5
ASSRTGFSNQPQH
>.|TRBV10-3|TRBJ1-1
AIKGRGRGTEAF
>.|TRBV11-2|TRBJ1-1
ASSLSGLNTEAF
>.|TRBV7-2|TRBJ1-2
ASSPIRTDYGYT
>TRBD2|TRBV7-2|TRBJ2-5
ASSLAGPGGETQY
>TRBD2|TRBV10-3|TRBJ2-1
AISDQDPSGRLSYNEQF
>TRBD1|TRBV6-5|TRBJ1-5
ASSYTGQGEQPQH
>.|TRBV11-3|TRBJ1-1
ASSLVGGGARTEAF
>.|TRBV29-1|TRBJ2-5
SVAGPEETQY
>TRBD2|TRBV5-4|TRBJ2-5
ASSAASGGQETQY
>TRBD1|TRBV4-3|TRBJ2-7
ASSQEEGQGSEQY
>.|TRBV30|TRBJ1-1
AWSVRQRGPFTAEAF
>TRBD1|TRBV9|TRBJ2-7
ASSVGQGPYEQY
>TRBD1|TRBV19|TRBJ1-4
ASSTERTGGGEKLF
>TRBD1|TRBV5-1|TRBJ2-7
ASSLGGTGPLAQY
>.|TRBV12-5|TRBJ2-5
ASGLDRSETQY
>TRBD1|TRBV28|TRBJ1-5
ASGGMEPDRLKQPQH
>TRBD2|TRBV19|.
ASKVSGGLEQY
>TRBD1|TRBV5-1|TRBJ2-7
ASDRGTGAPYEQY
>.|TRBV6-1|TRBJ2-1
ASSEPGQREQF
>.|TRBV6-5|TRBJ1-1
ASGRLNTEAF
>.|TRBV4-3|TRBJ2-6
ASSQDGGAGANVLT
>.|TRBV19|TRBJ1-5
ASSDSAYSNQPQH
>TRBD1|TRBV19|TRBJ2-1
ASSISTGGGYEQF
>.|TRBV9|TRBJ1-2
ASSTMGGYGYT
>.|TRBV4-3|TRBJ2-5
ASSQGALKETQY
>.|TRBV5-4|TRBJ1-1
ASSRGQLMNTEAF